Below are 30 T cell receptor beta chains sequenced from a single sample in a study of T-cell memory formation after mild COVID-19. In TCRdb, the 5' RACE reads were re-called with MiXCR into one record per CDR3 protein. This sample carries 200,000 to 250,000 distinct CDR3 sequences, around a tenth of them seen once, and the ten largest clones take roughly 21%. The sample was PBMCs or a T cell subset sorted from them (not recorded which). The receptors were gathered from a man aged 18 to 29 who had mild COVID-19 (a few samples of this study predate the infection). Cell type and time point are not known.

The chain links TRBV20-1 to TRBJ2-3; 8 bases map to TRBD2. V gave up 1 base and J gave up 2 bases; unmatched junction bases: 8. The CDR3 has 16 amino acids. Looked up from germline, CDR1 is DFQATT and CDR2 is SNEGSKA (reference sequence). The CDR3 DNA reads as TGCAGTGCTAGAGTCCATATACTAGCGGACACAGATACGCAGTATTTT. It codes for CSARVHILADTDTQYF.

This clonotype was seen just once. A junction boundary mismatches the germline segment, possibly from a read error. The chain combines TRBV7-3 with TRBJ2-2; the D gene is possibly TRBD1 (8 bases). Germline CDR1 and CDR2: SGHTA and FQGTGA. The CDR3 covers 15 residues. The CDR3 nucleotides are TGTGCCAGCAGCGTAACAGGGGGGGACACCGGGGAGCTGTTTTTT. Translated, it gives CASSVTGGDTGELFF.

This clonotype has ten or more counts. The chain is built from TRBV5-1 and TRBJ2-5, with D hard to call. Germline lookup yields CDR1 SGHRS and CDR2 YFSETQ. The CDR3 consists of 16 residues. The V end lost 0 bases, the J end lost 4 bases, and 16 bases lay between the germline ends. The DNA for the CDR3 is TGCGCCAGCAGCTTGGCCTCTGTTAGTCAGGCAGAGACCCAGTACTTC. Amino acid sequence: CASSLASVSQAETQYF.

The chain has TRBV12-3 or TRBV12-4 and TRBJ2-1, with TRBD2 as a possible D gene (6 bases). This CDR3 has 14 amino acids. Trimming took off 7 bases at V and 1 base at J, with 11 bases between the two ends. DNA of the CDR3: TGTGCCAGCATGGGTGGGGGGTCCTACAATGAGCAGTTCTTC. Its protein is CASMGGGSYNEQFF.

This clonotype was seen more than once but under ten times. The chain carries TRBV7-9 and TRBJ1-4; D call uncertain. The CDR3 is made up of 16 amino acids. V shed 2 bases and J shed 7 bases, with 17 bases lying between them. Germline V CDR1 and CDR2: SEHNR, FQNEAQ (reference sequence). The CDR3 DNA reads TGTGCCAGCAGCTTATTCGGACCGGCTCCTAGTGAAAAACTGTTTTTT. This codes for CASSLFGPAPSEKLFF.

The chain carries TRBV12-5 and TRBJ2-2; D is ambiguous. Trimming stripped 2 bases from V and 5 bases from J, with 6 bases between. Germline lookup yields CDR1 LGHNT and CDR2 FRNRAP. The CDR3 covers 13 residues. The CDR3 is CASGLSLTGELFF. CDR3 nucleotides: TGTGCTAGTGGTTTGTCGTTGACCGGGGAGCTGTTTTTT.

The table lists this clonotype with many counts. The chain links TRBV7-2 to TRBJ2-6; D is ambiguous. CDR1 SGHTA and CDR2 FQGNSA come from the germline V gene. This CDR3 has 15 residues. The germline V and J ends were trimmed by 1 base and 0 bases, with 4 bases remaining between them. The CDR3: CASSLDSSGANVLTF. The CDR3 DNA follows: TGTGCCAGCAGCTTAGACAGCTCTGGGGCCAACGTCCTGACTTTC.

This rearrangement joins TRBV12-3 or TRBV12-4 to TRBJ1-5, with 7 bases fitting TRBD1. The CDR3 has 14 residues. V gave up 5 bases and J gave up 5 bases; unmatched junction bases: 6. The chain's CDR3 is CASSMTGRDQPQHF. The CDR3 DNA is TGTGCCAGCAGTATGACAGGGAGGGATCAGCCCCAGCATTTT.

This clonotype showed up just a few times. V usage is TRBV20-1 and J usage is TRBJ2-3; 12 bases fit TRBD2. V lost 6 bases to trimming and J lost 2 bases; unmatched junction nucleotides: 6. The length of the CDR3 is 15 residues. In germline, CDR1 is DFQATT, CDR2 SNEGSKA (reference sequence). CDR3: CSAHGLAGPTDTQYF. The CDR3 DNA reads as TGCAGTGCACATGGACTAGCGGGGCCCACAGATACGCAGTATTTT.

This clonotype was observed a few times. The chain couples TRBV7-2 to TRBJ2-1; D gene unclear. The CDR3 runs 13 residues. CDR1 is SGHTA, CDR2 FQGNSA, per germline. Deletions cut 3 bases from V and 4 bases from J, with 7 bases between. This CDR3 reads CASSFVGYNEQFF. The CDR3 region has the DNA TGTGCCAGCAGCTTTGTCGGATACAATGAGCAGTTCTTC.

V and J are TRBV7-2 and TRBJ1-3; D is perhaps TRBD1 (5 bases). V was clipped by 4 bases and J by 0 bases, with 10 bases between them. This CDR3 has 15 amino acids. Germline V gene data show CDR1 as SGHTA and CDR2 as FQGNSA. The CDR3 protein is CASSSGPRSGNTIYF. The DNA for the CDR3 is TGTGCCAGCAGCTCGGGACCCCGCTCTGGAAACACCATATATTTT.

Ten or more counts support this clonotype. This CDR3 reads CASSHSRAEAFF. CDR3 DNA sequence: TGTGCCAGCTCTCATTCTAGGGCTGAAGCTTTCTTT. The chain carries TRBV6-6 and TRBJ1-1, with D hard to call. The CDR3 is 12 residues long. Deletions cut 8 bases from V and 6 bases from J, with 13 bases between. CDR1 is MNHNY, CDR2 SVGAGI, per germline (reference sequence).

In its sample, this clonotype was seen many times. The chain recombines TRBV4-2 with TRBJ2-3; 11 nucleotides line up with TRBD2. J was trimmed by 1 base and V by 0 bases; bases with no gene match: 0. The germline V gene encodes CDR1 LGHNA and CDR2 YNFKEQ. The CDR3 covers 16 residues. The CDR3 nucleotides read TGTGCCAGCAGCCAAGAGGGACTAGCGGGCACAGATACGCAGTATTTT. Translated: CASSQEGLAGTDTQYF.

CDR3 residues: CASSFGTFDGTQYF. In DNA, the CDR3 is TGTGCCAGCAGCTTTGGTACTTTCGACGGGACCCAGTACTTC. J is TRBJ2-5 and V is TRBV5-6, with D hard to call. Germline values: CDR1 SGHDT, CDR2 YYEEEE. V shed 2 bases and J shed 7 bases, with 15 bases lying between them. The CDR3 loop spans 14 amino acids.

The chain uses TRBV6-2 or TRBV6-3 and TRBJ2-6, with TRBD2 as a possible D gene (5 bases). V lost 1 base, J lost 2 bases, and 6 bases lay in between. CDR1 and CDR2 from the germline V gene are MNHEY and SVGEGT. The CDR3 covers 15 residues. DNA of the CDR3: TGTGCCAGCAGTTACTGGAGGACTGGGGCCAACGTCCTGACTTTC. Residues: CASSYWRTGANVLTF.

The sample holds a few counts of this clonotype. The rearrangement joins TRBV5-6 to TRBJ2-5; the D is unclear. Trimming took 0 bases from V and 0 from J, leaving 18 bases between them. There are 18 residues in the CDR3. The germline CDR1 and CDR2 sequences are SGHDT and YYEEEE. The CDR3 DNA sequence: TGTGCCAGCAGCTTGGCAGGATCGGGCCCCCTGTACCAAGAGACCCAGTACTTC. It codes for CASSLAGSGPLYQETQYF.

V and J are TRBV4-3 and TRBJ2-3; 15 nucleotides agree with TRBD2. CDR1 is LGHNA and CDR2 is YSLEER in the germline V gene. The CDR3 covers 17 residues. V was clipped by 4 bases and J by 4 bases; unmatched bases: 6. CDR3: CASSLRTSGGGADTQYF. CDR3 DNA: TGCGCCAGCAGCCTTCGGACTAGCGGGGGGGGTGCAGATACGCAGTATTTT.

This clonotype has more than one count but fewer than ten. J is TRBJ2-2 and V is TRBV7-3; D is ambiguous. V gave up 2 bases and J gave up 6 bases, with 7 bases separating them. The CDR3 extends over 13 amino acids. Looked up from germline, CDR1 is SGHTA and CDR2 is FQGTGA. DNA for the CDR3: TGTGCCAGCAGCTTATTATTTCCCGGGGAGCTGTTTTTT. The encoded protein is CASSLLFPGELFF.

This clonotype has a handful of counts. The J gene is TRBJ1-2, the V gene TRBV29-1; unclear D gene. The germline V gene encodes CDR1 SQVTM and CDR2 ANQGSEA. Trimming left V 4 bases short and J 8 bases short, with 11 bases between. The CDR3 contains 11 residues. CDR3 in DNA: TGCAGCGTTGGGACCACGGAGGGCTACACCTTC. This sequence encodes CSVGTTEGYTF.

Many counts were recorded for this clonotype. The chain uses TRBV6-5 and TRBJ2-7, with TRBD1 as a possible D gene (5 bases). Germline values: CDR1 MNHEY, CDR2 SVGAGI. Trimming took 8 bases from V and 2 from J, leaving 16 bases between them. The length of the CDR3 is 14 residues. The CDR3 bases are TGTGCCAGCCACAGGTTCGGAAGTACCTACGAGCAGTACTTC. Its protein is CASHRFGSTYEQYF.

In DNA, the CDR3 is TGTGCCAGCAGCTCTAGGTTAGATACGCAGTATTTT. The encoded protein is CASSSRLDTQYF. This chain connects TRBV7-9 to TRBJ2-3; D remains unclear. This CDR3 is built from 12 residues. The V and J ends lost 4 bases and 5 bases respectively, with 7 bases between them. In germline, CDR1 is SEHNR, CDR2 FQNEAQ (reference sequence).

This clonotype showed up just a few times. The chain combines TRBV27 with TRBJ2-1, with D perhaps matching TRBD1 (5 bases). The V gene lost 2 bases and the J gene lost 6 bases, with 17 bases spanning the gap. The germline CDR1 and CDR2 sequences are MNHEY and SMNVEV (reference sequence). The CDR3 extends over 16 amino acids. This CDR3 reads CASSLISQGSGNEQFF. CDR3 sequence (DNA): TGTGCCAGCAGTTTAATCTCTCAGGGATCGGGCAATGAGCAGTTCTTC.

This chain uses TRBV13 with TRBJ1-2; possible D gene TRBD1, 6 bases. In germline, CDR1 is PRHDT, CDR2 FYEKMQ (reference sequence). V lost 2 bases and J lost 9, with 16 bases in between. The CDR3 length is 14 residues. In DNA, the CDR3 is TGTGCCAGCAGCTTAATCGCAGGGGCCTCCAGCTACACCTTC. This sequence encodes CASSLIAGASSYTF.

This clonotype turned up a few times. This rearrangement joins TRBV5-1 to TRBJ1-1; D is ambiguous. Trimming cost V 2 bases and J 3 bases, with 11 bases left between them. The CDR3 loop spans 14 amino acids. Germline V gene sequence: CDR1 SGHRS, CDR2 YFSETQ. The CDR3 DNA sequence: TGCGCCAGCAGCTTCGAGGGCAAGGACACTGAAGCTTTCTTT. This encodes CASSFEGKDTEAFF. Drawing the rest from reference TRBV5-1 and TRBJ1-1, the complete variable domain is KAGVTQTPRYLIKTRGQQVTLSCSPISGHRSVSWYQQTPGQGLQFLFEYFSETQRNKGNFPGRFSGRQFSNSRSEMNVSTLELGDSALYLCASSFEGKDTEAFFGQGTRLTVV.

The table lists this clonotype with many counts. This rearrangement joins TRBV6-5 to TRBJ2-1; D possibly matches TRBD1 or TRBD2 (7 bases each). The V gene lost 4 bases and the J gene lost 2 bases, with 12 bases spanning the gap. The V gene's germline CDR1 is MNHEY and CDR2 SVGAGI. The CDR3 length is 15 residues. This CDR3 is CASSFRGGAYNEQFF. Written as DNA, the CDR3 is TGTGCCAGCAGTTTCAGGGGGGGGGCCTACAATGAGCAGTTCTTC.

There are many counts of this clonotype. J is TRBJ1-3 and V is TRBV20-1; possible D gene TRBD1, 6 bases. V was clipped by 4 bases and J by 0 bases, with 10 bases between them. Germline loops: CDR1 DFQATT, CDR2 SNEGSKA (reference sequence). The CDR3 is 14 residues long. The CDR3 coding sequence is TGCAGTGCTAAAGACAGGACCTCTGGAAACACCATATATTTT. Amino acids: CSAKDRTSGNTIYF.

V is TRBV21-1 and J is TRBJ2-5; the table's D gene call, TRBD2, was not cross checked with the DNA. TRBV21-1 is designated a pseudogene. The CDR3 is 16 residues long. Written as DNA, the CDR3 is TGTGCCAGCAGCAAGGTTTTCCTAGCGGGGAGGGGGACCCAGTACTTC. The encoded protein is CASSKVFLAGRGTQYF.

This clonotype was observed a few times. This chain links TRBV5-1 with TRBJ2-2; D unclear. The V gene lost 4 bases and the J gene lost 5 bases, with 9 bases spanning the gap. From germline, CDR1 is SGHRS and CDR2 YFSETQ. The CDR3 is 13 amino acids. CDR3 sequence reads: CASSDSETGELFF. The DNA of the CDR3 is TGCGCCAGCAGCGACTCGGAAACCGGGGAGCTGTTTTTT.

At least ten counts were recorded for this clonotype. The V call is TRBV5-1, the J call TRBJ2-2, with D tentatively TRBD1 (6 bases). This CDR3 region has 14 residues. The V gene lost 6 bases and the J gene lost 4 bases, with 13 bases spanning the gap. Germline V gene sequence: CDR1 SGHRS, CDR2 YFSETQ. The CDR3 sequence: CASTAQGATGELFF. CDR3 in DNA: TGCGCCAGCACCGCACAGGGCGCCACCGGGGAGCTGTTTTTT.

This clonotype was detected a few times. V gene TRBV11-2 combines with J gene TRBJ1-2; possibly TRBD1 for D (5 bases). Germline-derived CDR1 and CDR2 are SGHAT and FQNNGV. This CDR3 spans 16 amino acids. Trimming removed 4 bases from V and 0 bases from J, with 15 bases in between. The CDR3 is CASSSFGDGTNYGYTF. CDR3 DNA: TGTGCCAGCAGCTCATTCGGGGACGGAACTAACTATGGCTACACCTTC.